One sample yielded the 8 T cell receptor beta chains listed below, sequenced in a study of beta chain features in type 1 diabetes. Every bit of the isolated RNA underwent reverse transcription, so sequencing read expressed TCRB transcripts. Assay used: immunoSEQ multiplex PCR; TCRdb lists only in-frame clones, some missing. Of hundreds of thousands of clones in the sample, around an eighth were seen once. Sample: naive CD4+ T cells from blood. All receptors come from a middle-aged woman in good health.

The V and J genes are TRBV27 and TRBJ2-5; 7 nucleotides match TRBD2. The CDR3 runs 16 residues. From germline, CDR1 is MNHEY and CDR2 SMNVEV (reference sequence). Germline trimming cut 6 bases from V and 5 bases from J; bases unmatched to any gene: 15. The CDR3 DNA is TGTGCCAGCAGCCTCAGCGTCGGTAGCGGGCCGGAGACCCAGTACTTC. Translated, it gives CASSLSVGSGPETQYF.

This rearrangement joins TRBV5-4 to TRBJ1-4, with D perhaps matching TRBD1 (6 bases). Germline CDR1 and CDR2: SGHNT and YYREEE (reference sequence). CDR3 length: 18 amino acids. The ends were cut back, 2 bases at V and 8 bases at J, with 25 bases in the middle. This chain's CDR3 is CASSFGSQHRAGGEKLFF. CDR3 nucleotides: TGTGCCAGCAGCTTTGGGTCACAACACAGGGCGGGAGGCGAAAAACTGTTTTTT. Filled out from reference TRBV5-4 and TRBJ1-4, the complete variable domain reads ETGVTQSPTHLIKTRGQQVTLRCSSQSGHNTVSWYQQALGQGPQFIFQYYREEENGRGNFPPRFSGLQFPNYSSELNVNALELDDSALYLCASSFGSQHRAGGEKLFFGSGTQLSVL.

The CDR3 reads CASRRTGGTEAFF. In DNA, the CDR3 is TGTGCCAGCAGAAGAACCGGGGGCACTGAAGCTTTCTTT. This chain uses TRBV5-6 with TRBJ1-1, with TRBD1 as a possible D gene (5 bases). CDR1 is SGHDT and CDR2 is YYEEEE in the germline V gene. The V end lost 5 bases, the J end lost 4 bases, and 12 bases lay between the germline ends. The CDR3 has 13 amino acids.

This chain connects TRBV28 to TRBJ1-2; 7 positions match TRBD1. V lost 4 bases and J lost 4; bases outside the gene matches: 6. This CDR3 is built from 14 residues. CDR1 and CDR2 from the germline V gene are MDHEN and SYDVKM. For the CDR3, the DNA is TGTGCCAGCAGTTCCCCCAGGGGGACCTATGGCTACACCTTC. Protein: CASSSPRGTYGYTF.

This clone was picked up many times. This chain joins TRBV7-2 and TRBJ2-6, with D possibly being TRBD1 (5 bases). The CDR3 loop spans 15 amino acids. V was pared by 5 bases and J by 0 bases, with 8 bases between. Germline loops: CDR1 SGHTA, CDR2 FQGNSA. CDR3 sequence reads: CASSRQSSGANVLTF. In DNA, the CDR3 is TGTGCCAGCAGCCGACAGAGCTCTGGGGCCAACGTCCTGACTTTC. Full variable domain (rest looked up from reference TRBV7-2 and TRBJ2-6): GAGVSQSPSNKVTEKGKDVELRCDPISGHTALYWYRQSLGQGLEFLIYFQGNSAPDKSGLPSDRFSAERTGGSVSTLTIQRTQQEDSAVYLCASSRQSSGANVLTFGAGSRLTVL.

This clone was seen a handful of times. The CDR3 loop reads CASSPARTGGVEQYF. The CDR3 DNA is TGTGCCAGCTCACCCGCTAGGACAGGGGGCGTCGAGCAGTACTTC. The chain is built from TRBV18 and TRBJ2-7, with 11 bases matching TRBD1. Germline lookup yields CDR1 KGHSH and CDR2 LQKENI. This CDR3 region has 15 residues. V trimming: 3 bases; J trimming: 6 bases; junction bases outside the gene matches: 7.

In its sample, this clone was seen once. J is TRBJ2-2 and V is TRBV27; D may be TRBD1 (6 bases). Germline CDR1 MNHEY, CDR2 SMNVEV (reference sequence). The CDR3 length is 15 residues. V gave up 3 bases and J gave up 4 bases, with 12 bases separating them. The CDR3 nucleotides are TGTGCCAGCAGTTTGACAGGTTGGTCCACCGGGGAGCTGTTTTTT. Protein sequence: CASSLTGWSTGELFF.

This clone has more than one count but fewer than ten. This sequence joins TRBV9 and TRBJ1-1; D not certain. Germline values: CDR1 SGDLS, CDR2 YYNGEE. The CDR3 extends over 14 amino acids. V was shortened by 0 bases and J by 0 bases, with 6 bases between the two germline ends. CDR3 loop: CASSVAQMNTEAFF. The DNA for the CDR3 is TGTGCCAGCAGCGTAGCGCAGATGAACACTGAAGCTTTCTTT.